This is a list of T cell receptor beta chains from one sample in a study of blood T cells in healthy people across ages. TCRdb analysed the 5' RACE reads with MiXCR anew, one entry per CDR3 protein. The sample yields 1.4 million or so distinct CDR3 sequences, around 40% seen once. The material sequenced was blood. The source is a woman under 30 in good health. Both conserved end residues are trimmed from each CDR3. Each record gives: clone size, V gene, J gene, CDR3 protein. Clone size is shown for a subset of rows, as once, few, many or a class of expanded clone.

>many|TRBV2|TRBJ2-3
ASSEIGAGSTDTQY
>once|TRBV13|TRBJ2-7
ASSLASGFYNGQY
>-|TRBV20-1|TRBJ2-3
SARRGHTQY
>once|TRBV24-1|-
ATSDSGGKDEQY
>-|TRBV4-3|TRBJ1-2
AGSQFETVNGGYT
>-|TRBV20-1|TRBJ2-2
SASRVGFTGELF
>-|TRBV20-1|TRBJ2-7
SASARGLGYEQY
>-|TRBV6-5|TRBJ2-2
ASRPDRGSTGELF
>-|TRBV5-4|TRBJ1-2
ASSKRQGADGYT
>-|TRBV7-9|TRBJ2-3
ASSAPGDTLY
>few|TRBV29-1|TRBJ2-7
SVEDPGGGAYNEQY
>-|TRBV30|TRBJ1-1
AWSGGGTEAF
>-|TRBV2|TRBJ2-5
ASKRGGIQETQY
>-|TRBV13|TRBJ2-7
ASSGENYEQY
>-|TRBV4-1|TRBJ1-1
ASSLGKDRVNTEAF
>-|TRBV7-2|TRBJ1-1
ASSLTGGVMNTEAF
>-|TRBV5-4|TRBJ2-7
ASSTPLAGNEQY
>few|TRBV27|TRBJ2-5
ASSFSGQQETQY
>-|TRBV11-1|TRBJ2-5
ASSLAASDQTQY
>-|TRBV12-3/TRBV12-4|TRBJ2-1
ANPDQSRYNEQF
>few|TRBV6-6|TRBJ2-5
ASTRQGARETQY
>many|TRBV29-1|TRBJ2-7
SVERPGTDYEQY
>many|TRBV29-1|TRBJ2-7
SVRGQFSYEQY
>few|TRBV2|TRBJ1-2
ASSEARATGGYT